This TCR beta chain stems from a study of human T cells and chemical hapten exposure. For the study at large: Sensitization was performed using 2% DPC on a roughly 2 cm by roughly 2 cm upper inner arm skin site. DPC 0.01% went on the upper back by patch test, with reading at 6 days.

In TCRdb, the RACE reads were re-called with MiXCR into one record per CDR3 protein. The table shows 250,000 to 300,000 distinct CDR3 sequences, with just under 8% occurring only once. At least ten counts were recorded for this clonotype. Its antigen is unidentified. Noted time point: pre-sensitization, week 0. Described treatment: therapeutic diphenylcyclopropenone sensitization with weekly scalp DPC. Study-level results: PT1 expanded TCR numbers tracked positively with patch test score.

CDR1 MDHEN and CDR2 SYDVKM come from the germline V gene. Trimming stripped 6 bases from V and 0 bases from J, with 18 bases between. The CDR3 spans 17 residues. The starting material was whole blood, obtained in connection with sensitization to the hapten diphenylcyclopropenone (DPC). This chain joins TRBV28 and TRBJ1-3; TRBD1 is a possible D gene (5 bases). This receptor was taken from a man between 18 and 35 years old with alopecia areata. Some clones in this sample may be carry-over from other donors' samples. The CDR3 DNA follows: TGTGCCAGCAGCTTCCTATGGGACGGCGGCTCTGGAAACACCATATATTTT. This codes for CASSFLWDGGSGNTIYF.